This T cell receptor beta chain is from a study of sequential checkpoint blockade in melanoma. Looking at the study overall: Under 25 patients had matched tumor biopsies before treatment and at week 13 after nivolumab or ipilimumab alone. Whole-study findings and limits: Clinical benefit was about 30 times likelier when tumor T-cell fraction and clonality increased. Tumor T-cell fraction and clonality correlated with PD-L1 and CD8+ counts.

Treatment: randomized to nivolumab then ipilimumab (arm A) or the reverse (arm B). Sequencing was performed with immunoSEQ multiplex PCR; in TCRdb, only in-frame clones are kept and a portion is missing. The data show about 9,600 clones, with 24% seen just once and roughly a sixth held by the top ten. CDR3 length equals 15 residues. Per germline, CDR1 SGHNT and CDR2 YENEEA. V trimming: 7 bases; J trimming: 2 bases; junction bases outside the gene matches: 9. This clone has only a few counts. No antigen is known for it. The chain carries TRBV11-3 and TRBJ2-7; 9 nucleotides align to TRBD2. Specimen: tumor tissue (inferred from file names), collected from a patient given nivolumab and ipilimumab in sequence. The sequence derives from a human donor with melanoma. The CDR3 sequence is CASNQLGGRAYEQYF. DNA for the CDR3: TGTGCCAGCAACCAACTGGGCGGGAGGGCCTACGAGCAGTACTTC.